This is a list of T cell receptor beta chains from one sample in a study of beta chain features in type 1 diabetes. Produced via immunoSEQ multiplex PCR; TCRdb's table is partial and in-frame only. Of a few hundred thousand clones in the sample, 8% to 10% were seen once. Sequenced material: central memory CD4+ T cells from blood. The receptors shown here come from a man younger than 40 with type 1 diabetes. Each CDR3 is given with its conserved first and last residue. The D gene is left open where the match is weak. Clone sizes are given selectively: once, few, many, or a class where the clone is expanded.

J gene: TRBJ2-1
V gene: TRBV28
D gene: TRBD2
clone size: NA
CDR3 protein: CASSQPGLAGYNEQFF
CDR3 DNA: TGTGCCAGCAGCCAGCCGGGACTAGCGGGTTACAATGAGCAGTTCTTC

J gene: TRBJ1-1
V gene: TRBV15
D gene: NA
clone size: NA
CDR3 protein: CATSRGYGTIGAEAFF
CDR3 DNA: TGTGCCACCAGCAGAGGTTACGGGACAATCGGCGCTGAAGCTTTCTTT

J gene: TRBJ2-1
V gene: TRBV27
D gene: TRBD2
clone size: NA
CDR3 protein: CASTSPSTSGRKGHEQFF
CDR3 DNA: TGTGCCAGCACCTCCCCCTCGACTAGCGGGAGGAAGGGTCATGAGCAGTTCTTC

J gene: TRBJ2-1
V gene: TRBV7-8
D gene: NA
clone size: NA
CDR3 protein: CASSLEWQSYNEQFF
CDR3 DNA: TGCGCCAGCAGCTTAGAATGGCAGTCTTACAATGAGCAGTTCTTC

J gene: TRBJ2-1
V gene: TRBV7-2
D gene: TRBD2
clone size: NA
CDR3 protein: CASSSPTSGSGGGEQFF
CDR3 DNA: TGTGCCAGCAGCTCACCTACTAGCGGGAGCGGGGGGGGTGAGCAGTTCTTC

J gene: TRBJ1-5
V gene: TRBV28
D gene: TRBD1
clone size: NA
CDR3 protein: CASSLTGQGARQPQHF
CDR3 DNA: TGTGCCAGCAGTTTAACAGGACAGGGGGCTCGTCAGCCCCAGCATTTT

J gene: TRBJ1-2
V gene: TRBV28
D gene: NA
clone size: few
CDR3 protein: CASSAKLRGYGYTF
CDR3 DNA: TGTGCCAGCAGTGCTAAACTTCGGGGCTATGGCTACACCTTC

J gene: TRBJ1-1
V gene: TRBV5-1
D gene: TRBD1
clone size: NA
CDR3 protein: CASSGDSLRRTEAFF
CDR3 DNA: TGCGCCAGCAGCGGGGACAGCCTGAGGAGGACTGAAGCTTTCTTT

J gene: TRBJ2-7
V gene: TRBV7-3
D gene: NA
clone size: NA
CDR3 protein: CASSLAQVSEQYF
CDR3 DNA: TGTGCCAGCAGCCTAGCACAGGTTTCCGAGCAGTACTTC

J gene: TRBJ2-3
V gene: TRBV5-6
D gene: NA
clone size: few
CDR3 protein: CASRASDTQYF
CDR3 DNA: TGTGCCAGCAGAGCATCTGATACGCAGTATTTT

J gene: TRBJ1-2
V gene: TRBV25-1
D gene: TRBD1
clone size: NA
CDR3 protein: CASSESSDRGGYTF
CDR3 DNA: TGTGCCAGCAGTGAATCCTCGGACAGGGGTGGCTACACCTTC

J gene: TRBJ2-7
V gene: TRBV6-6
D gene: NA
clone size: NA
CDR3 protein: CASTTGPPTYEQYF
CDR3 DNA: TGTGCCAGCACCACGGGACCACCAACCTACGAGCAGTACTTC

J gene: TRBJ2-7
V gene: TRBV7-9
D gene: TRBD2
clone size: few
CDR3 protein: CASSLAGGPYEQYF
CDR3 DNA: TGTGCCAGCAGCTTAGCGGGAGGGCCTTACGAGCAGTACTTC

J gene: TRBJ2-2
V gene: TRBV18
D gene: TRBD2
clone size: few
CDR3 protein: CASSPITSGNTGELFF
CDR3 DNA: TGTGCCAGCTCACCGATAACTAGCGGGAACACCGGGGAGCTGTTTTTT

J gene: TRBJ2-1
V gene: TRBV9
D gene: TRBD1
clone size: NA
CDR3 protein: CASSVEGTGKQFF
CDR3 DNA: TGTGCCAGCAGCGTAGAGGGGACAGGGAAGCAGTTCTTC

J gene: TRBJ2-1
V gene: TRBV7-2
D gene: TRBD2
clone size: few
CDR3 protein: CASSRKIQRLAGEVNEQFF
CDR3 DNA: TGTGCCAGCAGCCGCAAAATCCAACGACTAGCGGGAGAAGTGAATGAGCAGTTCTTC

J gene: TRBJ2-7
V gene: TRBV4-2
D gene: TRBD2
clone size: NA
CDR3 protein: CASSQGPGLAGDEQYF
CDR3 DNA: TGTGCCAGCAGCCAAGGTCCGGGGCTAGCGGGAGACGAGCAGTACTTC

J gene: TRBJ2-5
V gene: TRBV9
D gene: NA
clone size: NA
CDR3 protein: CASSVVNEETQYF
CDR3 DNA: TGTGCCAGCAGCGTAGTCAACGAAGAGACCCAGTACTTC

J gene: TRBJ2-7
V gene: TRBV2
D gene: NA
clone size: NA
CDR3 protein: CASIDSSYEQYF
CDR3 DNA: TGTGCCAGCATAGACAGCTCCTACGAGCAGTACTTC

J gene: TRBJ2-1
V gene: TRBV5-1
D gene: TRBD1
clone size: NA
CDR3 protein: CASSLRTGGIISYNEQFF
CDR3 DNA: TGCGCCAGCAGCTTGAGAACAGGGGGAATAATTTCCTACAATGAGCAGTTCTTC

J gene: TRBJ1-2
V gene: TRBV6-6
D gene: NA
clone size: few
CDR3 protein: CASGPFSSLFF
CDR3 DNA: TGTGCCAGCGGCCCCTTTAGCAGTCTGTTCTTC

J gene: TRBJ1-1
V gene: TRBV27
D gene: TRBD1
clone size: few
CDR3 protein: CASSPGGLNTEAFF
CDR3 DNA: TGTGCCAGCAGCCCAGGGGGCTTGAACACTGAAGCTTTCTTT

J gene: TRBJ2-4
V gene: TRBV7-9
D gene: NA
clone size: NA
CDR3 protein: CASSLYSQNIQYF
CDR3 DNA: TGTGCCAGCAGCTTATACAGCCAAAACATTCAGTACTTC

J gene: TRBJ1-2
V gene: TRBV30
D gene: NA
clone size: few
CDR3 protein: CAWRKLGRNYGYTF
CDR3 DNA: TGTGCCTGGAGGAAGTTAGGACGGAACTATGGCTACACCTTC

J gene: TRBJ2-2
V gene: TRBV29-1
D gene: TRBD2
clone size: NA
CDR3 protein: CSVEVQAGAGELFF
CDR3 DNA: TGCAGCGTTGAAGTGCAAGCGGGAGCCGGGGAGCTGTTTTTT

J gene: TRBJ2-1
V gene: TRBV5-4
D gene: NA
clone size: NA
CDR3 protein: CASSLTGPPPGNEQFF
CDR3 DNA: TGTGCCAGCAGCTTGACGGGGCCTCCCCCTGGTAATGAGCAGTTCTTC

J gene: TRBJ2-3
V gene: TRBV5-4
D gene: NA
clone size: NA
CDR3 protein: CASSLDHRTQYF
CDR3 DNA: TGTGCCAGCAGCTTAGACCACCGTACGCAGTATTTT

J gene: TRBJ2-3
V gene: TRBV5-1
D gene: TRBD1
clone size: few
CDR3 protein: CASSPDRVITDTQYF
CDR3 DNA: TGCGCCAGCAGCCCGGACAGGGTCATAACAGATACGCAGTATTTT

J gene: TRBJ2-4
V gene: TRBV9
D gene: TRBD1
clone size: few
CDR3 protein: CASSVAGGGNIQYF
CDR3 DNA: TGTGCCAGCAGCGTAGCAGGGGGCGGAAACATTCAGTACTTC

J gene: TRBJ2-3
V gene: TRBV5-4
D gene: NA
clone size: NA
CDR3 protein: CASSLGGLGHTDTQYF
CDR3 DNA: TGTGCCAGCAGCTTGGGGGGCTTAGGGCACACAGATACGCAGTATTTT

J gene: TRBJ2-7
V gene: TRBV18
D gene: TRBD1
clone size: few
CDR3 protein: CASSPPIQGDAYEQYF
CDR3 DNA: TGTGCCAGCTCACCACCGATACAGGGGGACGCCTACGAGCAGTACTTC

J gene: TRBJ2-7
V gene: TRBV25-1
D gene: TRBD1
clone size: NA
CDR3 protein: CASSDKYRTGNSYEQYF
CDR3 DNA: TGTGCCAGCAGTGATAAATATAGGACAGGGAATTCCTACGAGCAGTACTTC